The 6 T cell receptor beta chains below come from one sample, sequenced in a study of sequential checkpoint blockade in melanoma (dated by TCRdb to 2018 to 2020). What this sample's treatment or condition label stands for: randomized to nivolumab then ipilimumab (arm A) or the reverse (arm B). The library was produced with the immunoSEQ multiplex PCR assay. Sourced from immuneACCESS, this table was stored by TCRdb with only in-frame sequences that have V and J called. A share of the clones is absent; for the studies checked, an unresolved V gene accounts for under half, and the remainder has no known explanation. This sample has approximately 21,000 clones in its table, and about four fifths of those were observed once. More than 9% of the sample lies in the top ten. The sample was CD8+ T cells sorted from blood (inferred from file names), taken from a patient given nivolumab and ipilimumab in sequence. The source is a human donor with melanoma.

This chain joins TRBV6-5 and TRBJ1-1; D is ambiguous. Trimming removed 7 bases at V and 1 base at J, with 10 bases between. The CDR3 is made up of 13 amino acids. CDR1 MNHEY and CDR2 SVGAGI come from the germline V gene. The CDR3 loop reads CASNLPGNTEAFF. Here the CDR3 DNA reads TGTGCCAGCAATTTACCGGGGAACACTGAAGCTTTCTTT.

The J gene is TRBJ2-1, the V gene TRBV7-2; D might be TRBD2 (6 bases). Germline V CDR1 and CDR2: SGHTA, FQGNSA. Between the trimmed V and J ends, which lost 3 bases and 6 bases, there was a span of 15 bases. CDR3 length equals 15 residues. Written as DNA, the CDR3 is TGTGCCAGCAGCTTCTCTCCCCGGAGGGGCAATGAGCAGTTCTTC. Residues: CASSFSPRRGNEQFF. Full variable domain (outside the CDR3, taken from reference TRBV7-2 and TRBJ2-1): GAGVSQSPSNKVTEKGKDVELRCDPISGHTALYWYRQSLGQGLEFLIYFQGNSAPDKSGLPSDRFSAERTGGSVSTLTIQRTQQEDSAVYLCASSFSPRRGNEQFFGPGTRLTVL.

CDR3 sequence: CASSVATSTSGRTDTQYF. CDR3 in DNA: TGTGCCAGCAGCGTTGCTACCTCGACTAGCGGGAGGACAGATACGCAGTATTTT. The V gene is TRBV9, the J gene TRBJ2-3, with TRBD2 matching 13 bases. Germline V gene data show CDR1 as SGDLS and CDR2 as YYNGEE. This CDR3 is built from 18 residues. The V and J ends lost 2 bases and 3 bases, in that order; junction bases with no gene match: 9.

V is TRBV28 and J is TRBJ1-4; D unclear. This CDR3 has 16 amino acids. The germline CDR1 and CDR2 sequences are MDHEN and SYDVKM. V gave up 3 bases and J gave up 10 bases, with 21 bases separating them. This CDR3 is CASSFARRGGLVKLFF. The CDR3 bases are TGTGCCAGCAGTTTCGCCCGGCGGGGTGGTCTAGTAAAACTGTTTTTT. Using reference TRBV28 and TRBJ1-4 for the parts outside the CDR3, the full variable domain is DVKVTQSSRYLVKRTGEKVFLECVQDMDHENMFWYRQDPGLGLRLIYFSYDVKMKEKGDIPEGYSVSREKKERFSLILESASTNQTSMYLCASSFARRGGLVKLFFGSGTQLSVL.

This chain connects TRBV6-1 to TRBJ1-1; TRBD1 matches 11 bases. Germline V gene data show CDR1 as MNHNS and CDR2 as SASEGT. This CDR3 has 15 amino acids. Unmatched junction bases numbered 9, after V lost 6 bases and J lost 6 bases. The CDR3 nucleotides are TGTGCCAGCAGCTCCGGACAGGGGGCGAAGGCTGAAGCTTTCTTT. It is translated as CASSSGQGAKAEAFF.

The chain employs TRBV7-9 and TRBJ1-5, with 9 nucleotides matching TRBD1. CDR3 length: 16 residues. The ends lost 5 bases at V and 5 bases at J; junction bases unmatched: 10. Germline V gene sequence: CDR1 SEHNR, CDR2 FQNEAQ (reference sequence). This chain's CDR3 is CASSSSTGGRDQPQHF. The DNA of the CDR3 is TGTGCCAGCAGCAGCTCGACAGGGGGTAGGGATCAGCCCCAGCATTTT.